The rows below give T cell receptor beta chains drawn from one sample of a study of low-dose radiotherapy and immunotherapy resistance in tumors. MiXCR was run by TCRdb on the reads, yielding one entry per CDR3 protein. The sample includes roughly 100,000 distinct CDR3 sequences, about 20% of them seen just once. Material: PBMCs, obtained after low-dose radiotherapy plus immunotherapy. All receptors come from a female donor with ovarian cancer. Each CDR3 is given with its conserved first and last residue. D genes are given only for firm matches. The size entry is marked missing in some rows and otherwise reads once, few, many or a size class.

v_call	j_call	d_call	clone_size	cdr3_aa	cdr3_nt
TRBV2	TRBJ2-7	TRBD2	many	CASSSSSGGPPYEQYF	TGTGCCAGCAGTTCAAGTAGCGGGGGGCCCCCCTACGAGCAGTACTTC
TRBV13	TRBJ2-1	TRBD1	many	CASSPRDSLSYNEQFF	TGTGCCAGCAGCCCACGGGACAGCCTTTCCTACAATGAGCAGTTCTTC
TRBV5-1	TRBJ1-2	TRBD1	.	CASRQGASEGYTF	TGCGCCAGCAGGCAGGGGGCATCGGAAGGCTACACCTTC
TRBV11-3	TRBJ1-1	.	.	CASSQLRNTEAFF	TGTGCCAGCAGCCAGCTGCGGAACACTGAAGCTTTCTTT
TRBV5-4	TRBJ2-7	.	many	CASSLGRGVEQYF	TGTGCCAGCAGCTTGGGTCGAGGGGTCGAGCAGTACTTC
TRBV20-1	TRBJ1-1	TRBD1	.	CSARGDRGVDTEAFF	TGCAGTGCTAGAGGGGACAGGGGTGTAGACACTGAAGCTTTCTTT
TRBV5-1	TRBJ1-3	.	many	CASSLGGKLGTIYF	TGCGCCAGCAGCTTGGGAGGGAAGCTTGGCACCATATATTTT
TRBV9	TRBJ2-1	.	.	CASGARSSYNEQFF	TGTGCCAGCGGCGCCCGGAGCTCCTACAATGAGCAGTTCTTC
TRBV6-6	TRBJ1-1	.	many	CASTSTYAFF	TGTGCCAGCACGTCTACGTACGCTTTCTTT
TRBV3-1	TRBJ2-7	.	many	CASSPLGPYEQYF	TGTGCCAGCAGCCCTCTTGGGCCTTACGAGCAGTACTTC
TRBV5-1	TRBJ2-2	TRBD1	many	CASSPDRAGTGELFF	TGCGCCAGCAGCCCCGACAGGGCGGGCACCGGGGAGCTGTTTTTT
TRBV5-4	TRBJ2-1	TRBD2	many	CASSLVPSGGNEQFF	TGTGCCAGCAGCTTGGTTCCTAGCGGGGGAAATGAGCAGTTCTTC
TRBV12-3/TRBV12-4	TRBJ2-7	.	many	CASSFSDNSGNEQYF	TGTGCCAGCAGTTTTTCCGATAACTCCGGGAACGAGCAGTACTTC
TRBV6-5	TRBJ2-2	.	many	CASSDGLATTGELFF	TGTGCCAGCAGTGATGGGTTAGCAACCACCGGGGAGCTGTTTTTT
TRBV9	TRBJ2-7	TRBD1	many	CASSVDRGQSYEQYF	TGTGCCAGCAGCGTGGACAGGGGGCAATCCTACGAGCAGTACTTC
TRBV19	TRBJ2-5	TRBD2	many	CASNPGGETQYF	TGTGCCAGCAACCCCGGGGGGGAGACCCAGTACTTC
TRBV11-2	TRBJ2-7	.	many	CASSLDITWGEQYF	TGTGCCAGCAGCTTAGATATTACGTGGGGCGAGCAGTACTTC
TRBV3-1	TRBJ2-3	.	.	CASSRGGAGTDTQYF	TGTGCCAGCAGCCGAGGGGGGGCCGGCACAGATACGCAGTATTTT
TRBV20-1	TRBJ2-7	TRBD2	.	CSAKGTSGKSYEQYF	TGCAGTGCTAAAGGGACTAGCGGGAAATCCTACGAGCAGTACTTC
TRBV2	TRBJ2-1	TRBD2	many	CASSVAGGSNEQFF	TGTGCCAGCAGTGTAGCGGGAGGTAGCAATGAGCAGTTCTTC
TRBV4-3	TRBJ2-1	.	many	CASSRQAYNEQFF	TGCGCCAGCAGCCGACAGGCCTACAATGAGCAGTTCTTC
TRBV6-2/TRBV6-3	TRBJ1-1	.	many	CASNSAPRRTLNTEAFF	TGTGCCAGCAATTCAGCCCCCAGGCGGACTTTGAACACTGAAGCTTTCTTT
TRBV29-1	TRBJ2-1	TRBD1	many	CSVAGTGGGKGYNEQFF	TGCAGCGTCGCTGGGACAGGGGGCGGCAAGGGGTACAATGAGCAGTTCTTC
TRBV2	TRBJ2-1	.	many	CASSKTTGHQQFF	TGTGCCAGCAGTAAGACTACAGGGCACCAGCAGTTCTTC
TRBV27	TRBJ1-2	.	.	CASSLGGARGYGYTF	TGTGCCAGCAGTTTGGGGGGGGCCCGGGGCTATGGCTACACCTTC
TRBV2	TRBJ2-5	.	many	CASRGMGETQYF	TGTGCCAGCAGAGGAATGGGGGAGACCCAGTACTTC
TRBV2	TRBJ1-5	TRBD1	many	CASSMTGGYQPQHF	TGTGCCAGCAGTATGACAGGGGGCTATCAGCCCCAGCATTTT
TRBV4-3	TRBJ2-1	.	many	CASSQDRVSYNEQFF	TGCGCCAGCAGCCAAGACAGGGTTTCCTACAATGAGCAGTTCTTC
TRBV11-2	TRBJ1-1	.	many	CASSLLVSRNTEAFF	TGTGCCAGCAGCTTATTAGTCAGCCGGAACACTGAAGCTTTCTTT
TRBV20-1	TRBJ1-3	.	.	CSASSDARSGNIIYF	TGCAGTGCTTCGTCGGACGCTCGCTCTGGAAACATCATATATTTT